A single sample gave rise to the 6 T cell receptor beta chains below, sequenced in a study of beta chain features in type 1 diabetes. The whole isolated RNA underwent reverse transcription, so sequencing captured expressed TCRB transcripts. Sequencing was performed with immunoSEQ multiplex PCR; in TCRdb, only in-frame clones are kept and a portion is missing. This sample carries a few hundred thousand clones, 25% to 30% of them seen once, and the ten largest clones take 3.5% to 4.5%. Material for sequencing was central memory CD4+ T cells from blood. Receptor source: a man aged 30 to 45 in good health.

V usage is TRBV27 and J usage is TRBJ2-1; no firm D call. With 8 bases removed from V and 9 bases from J, the gap between germline ends came to 20 bases. Germline V CDR1 and CDR2: MNHEY, SMNVEV (reference sequence). This CDR3 has 14 residues. CDR3 sequence (DNA): TGTGCCAGCCGAACCGCCGAAGATATCGGTGAGCAGTTCTTC. Encoded protein: CASRTAEDIGEQFF.

This chain joins TRBV6-6 and TRBJ2-2; D call uncertain. The V end lost 8 bases, the J end lost 4 bases, and 11 bases lay between the germline ends. Per the germline V gene, CDR1 is MNHNY and CDR2 is SVGAGI (reference sequence). The CDR3 is made up of 13 amino acids. CDR3 nucleotide sequence: TGTGCCAGCGTCGCCTCGGGCACCGGGGAGCTGTTTTTT. Amino acids: CASVASGTGELFF.

The V and J genes are TRBV2 and TRBJ2-1, with D tentatively TRBD1 or TRBD2 (5 bases each). CDR3 size: 14 residues. Trimming took 4 bases from V and 3 from J, leaving 10 bases between them. Germline-derived CDR1 and CDR2 are SNHLY and FYNNEI. The CDR3 bases are TGTGCCAGCAGTGCGGGACGGGGCTACAATGAGCAGTTCTTC. It specifies CASSAGRGYNEQFF.

This clone has just a few counts. The genes are TRBV2 and TRBJ1-1; unclear D gene. CDR1 and CDR2 from the germline V gene are SNHLY and FYNNEI. The CDR3 spans 13 residues. The V gene lost 6 bases and the J gene lost 5 bases, with 13 bases spanning the gap. CDR3 nucleotides: TGTGCCAGCAGCGAAACCGTGAGGACTGAAGCTTTCTTT. This encodes CASSETVRTEAFF. Using reference TRBV2 and TRBJ1-1 for the parts outside the CDR3, the full variable domain is EPEVTQTPSHQVTQMGQEVILRCVPISNHLYFYWYRQILGQKVEFLVSFYNNEISEKSEIFDDQFSVERPDGSNFTLKIRSTKLEDSAMYFCASSETVRTEAFFGQGTRLTVV.

The chain employs TRBV7-2 and TRBJ1-1; D remains ambiguous. CDR1 and CDR2 (germline): SGHTA, FQGNSA. The V and J ends lost 3 bases and 0 bases respectively, with 2 bases between them. This CDR3 has 12 amino acids. The CDR3 DNA sequence: TGTGCCAGCAGCTTGGTGAACACTGAAGCTTTCTTT. As protein: CASSLVNTEAFF.

This clone was seen a few times. The V and J genes are TRBV9 and TRBJ2-3; a weak D match, TRBD2 (7 bases). V was clipped by 3 bases and J by 0 bases, with 11 bases between them. Germline V gives CDR1 SGDLS, CDR2 YYNGEE. The CDR3 is 15 amino acids. The CDR3 DNA reads TGTGCCAGCAGCGATCGGGGGGCTAGCACAGATACGCAGTATTTT. Its protein is CASSDRGASTDTQYF.